A selection of T cell receptor beta chains follows, all from one sample in a study of blood T cell repertoires in COVID-19. TCRdb's copy holds only in-frame clones and misses some; the assay was immunoSEQ multiplex PCR. The data hold 250,000 or so clones, with 84% observed a single time. Sequencing was done on a sample of PBMCs or T cells enriched from blood (not recorded which). The receptors shown here come from a man aged 45-60 years who had recovered from COVID-19. Each CDR3 is given with its conserved first and last residue. A D gene is named only where the DNA matches it firmly. Some rows have no size entry. The others give once, few or many, or a class for an expanded clone.

>-|TRBV3-1/TRBV3-2|-|TRBJ1-1
CASSQLGADEAFF
TGTGCCAGCAGCCAACTAGGGGCTGATGAAGCTTTCTTT
>-|TRBV10-3|-|TRBJ2-5
CAISLGWQGRQETQYF
TGTGCCATCAGTCTAGGATGGCAGGGGAGACAGGAGACCCAGTACTTC
>TRBD1|TRBV6-5|-|TRBJ2-7
CASSYKGTGAYEQYF
TGTGCCAGCAGTTATAAAGGGACAGGGGCCTACGAGCAGTACTTC
>TRBD1|TRBV6-2/TRBV6-3|-|TRBJ2-7
CASSLGQGPYEQYF
TGTGCCAGCAGTCTGGGACAGGGTCCCTACGAGCAGTACTTC
>-|TRBV6-6|once|TRBJ1-4
CASSYPTGSTNEKLFF
TGTGCCAGCAGTTACCCCACAGGGTCAACTAATGAAAAACTGTTTTTT
>-|TRBV19|-|TRBJ2-3
CASNNPSGSTDTQYF
TGTGCCAGTAACAACCCGAGCGGGAGCACAGATACGCAGTATTTT
>TRBD1|TRBV5-4|-|TRBJ2-7
CASSVRGSSYEQYF
TGTGCCAGCAGCGTCAGGGGGAGCTCCTACGAGCAGTACTTC
>-|TRBV6-5|-|TRBJ1-4
CASRMGQGGEKLFF
TGTGCCAGCAGGATGGGGCAGGGTGGGGAAAAACTGTTTTTT
>TRBD1|TRBV6-1|-|TRBJ2-1
CASSGPVLTGSDEQFF
TGTGCCAGCAGTGGACCAGTACTGACAGGGTCGGATGAGCAGTTCTTC
>TRBD1|TRBV4-3|few|TRBJ1-2
CASSPEGQAYYGYTF
TGCGCCAGCAGCCCGGAGGGACAGGCATACTATGGCTACACCTTC
>-|TRBV21-1|-|TRBJ1-6
CASSGPRGRCSPLHF
TGTGCCAGCAGCGGCCCCAGGGGTCGGTGTTCACCCCTCCACTTT
>TRBD2|TRBV24-1|-|TRBJ2-1
CATSDTRTSGMPEQFF
TGTGCCACCAGTGATACCAGGACTAGCGGGATGCCTGAGCAGTTCTTC
>-|TRBV4-1|-|TRBJ1-4
CASSQADEKLFF
TGCGCCAGCAGCCAAGCAGATGAAAAACTGTTTTTT
>TRBD2|TRBV9|-|TRBJ2-5
CASSGTRKETQYF
TGTGCCAGCAGCGGGACTAGAAAAGAGACCCAGTACTTC
>-|TRBV6-1|-|TRBJ2-1
CASSETHQGYGNEQFF
TGTGCCAGCAGCGAAACACATCAGGGATACGGCAATGAGCAGTTCTTC
>TRBD2|TRBV7-2|-|TRBJ2-4
CASSPGLAGSLSKNIQYF
TGTGCCAGCAGCCCAGGACTAGCGGGGAGCCTTTCCAAAAACATTCAGTACTTC
>TRBD2|TRBV7-2|many|TRBJ2-7
CASSLVGLAGVNSYEQYF
TGTGCCAGCAGCTTAGTGGGGCTAGCGGGGGTGAACTCCTACGAGCAGTACTTC
>-|TRBV9|-|TRBJ2-1
CASSVGGGNEQFF
TGTGCCAGCAGCGTAGGCGGAGGCAATGAGCAGTTCTTC
>TRBD2|TRBV28|-|TRBJ2-5
CASTPWTSEEQETQYF
TGTGCCAGCACCCCCTGGACTAGCGAAGAACAAGAGACCCAGTACTTC
>-|TRBV5-1|-|TRBJ2-3
CASSPDGGAIDHTQYF
TGCGCCAGCAGCCCGGATGGGGGGGCCATCGACCATACGCAGTATTTT
>-|TRBV9|-|TRBJ2-2
CASSVISEAGTGELFF
TGTGCCAGCAGCGTAATCTCCGAGGCGGGCACCGGGGAGCTGTTTTTT
>-|TRBV7-9|-|TRBJ1-5
CASSLGHLSNQPQHF
TGTGCCAGCAGCTTAGGGCACCTTAGCAATCAGCCCCAGCATTTT
>-|TRBV6-5|-|TRBJ1-6
CASSQGLGTPLHF
TGTGCCAGCAGTCAGGGTTTGGGGACACCCCTCCACTTT
>-|TRBV9|-|TRBJ2-2
CASSVLTGSGELFF
TGTGCCAGCAGCGTCCTTACAGGGAGCGGGGAGCTGTTTTTT
>TRBD2|TRBV7-2|once|TRBJ2-3
CASSLRASGSYTDTQYF
TGTGCCAGCAGCTTAAGGGCTAGCGGGAGTTACACAGATACGCAGTATTTT
>-|TRBV6-5|-|TRBJ1-2
CASSYDRRNYGYTF
TGTGCCAGCAGTTATGACAGGAGGAACTATGGCTACACCTTC
>TRBD1|TRBV23-1|-|TRBJ2-7
CASSQSWTGGVFSYEQYF
TGCGCCAGCAGTCAATCGTGGACAGGGGGCGTCTTCTCCTACGAGCAGTACTTC
>-|TRBV7-9|-|TRBJ1-1
CASSLWGEEVGFF
TGTGCCAGCAGCTTGTGGGGGGAGGAAGTGGGTTTCTTT
>-|TRBV5-1|-|TRBJ2-3
CASSFGGTDTQYF
TGCGCCAGCAGCTTCGGGGGAACAGATACGCAGTATTTT
>TRBD1|TRBV12-3/TRBV12-4|-|TRBJ1-2
CASSWTGHDGYTF
TGTGCCAGCAGTTGGACAGGTCATGATGGCTACACCTTC
>-|TRBV19|-|TRBJ2-4
CASSQPGNIQYF
TGTGCCAGTAGTCAGCCAGGAAACATTCAGTACTTC
>TRBD1|TRBV19|-|TRBJ1-6
CASRRQGRRSPLHF
TGTGCCAGTAGGCGACAGGGGCGGAGGTCACCCCTCCACTTT
>-|TRBV9|-|TRBJ1-1
CASNAGHLNTEAFF
TGTGCCAGCAACGCAGGACACTTGAACACTGAAGCTTTCTTT
>-|TRBV4-3|-|TRBJ2-5
CASSPGGGGGETQYF
TGCGCCAGCAGTCCCGGAGGGGGAGGGGGGGAGACCCAGTACTTC
>-|TRBV30|-|TRBJ2-2
CAWTSSSTGTRNTGELFF
TGTGCCTGGACTTCTTCTTCTACCGGGACACGAAACACCGGGGAGCTGTTTTTT
>-|TRBV12-5|-|TRBJ1-5
CASGDSGSNQPQHF
TGTGCTAGTGGAGATTCAGGGAGCAATCAGCCCCAGCATTTT
>-|TRBV18|-|TRBJ2-7
CASSPTVTSYEQYF
TGTGCCAGCTCACCCACCGTGACAAGCTACGAGCAGTACTTC
>TRBD2|TRBV4-2|once|TRBJ2-2
CASSLGLANTGELFF
TGTGCCAGCAGCTTGGGACTAGCGAACACCGGGGAGCTGTTTTTT
>TRBD2|TRBV7-2|-|TRBJ2-7
CASSFVREGLSEQYF
TGTGCCAGCAGCTTCGTGAGGGAGGGCCTCAGCGAGCAGTACTTC
>-|TRBV19|-|TRBJ2-5
CASSIAESGVETQYF
TGTGCCAGTAGTATAGCCGAATCAGGGGTAGAGACCCAGTACTTC
>-|TRBV18|-|TRBJ2-5
CASSPVARVVRLEETQYF
TGTGCCAGCTCGCCAGTAGCGAGGGTAGTCCGCCTCGAAGAGACCCAGTACTTC
>-|TRBV9|-|TRBJ1-5
CASSVGEAGNQPQHF
TGTGCCAGCAGCGTAGGCGAAGCCGGCAATCAGCCCCAGCATTTT
>-|TRBV2|-|TRBJ2-5
CASSRLETQYF
TGTGCCAGCAGTCGGTTAGAGACCCAGTACTTC
>TRBD1|TRBV25-1|-|TRBJ2-7
CASSDGTGNYEQYF
TGTGCCAGCAGTGACGGGACAGGTAACTACGAGCAGTACTTC
>TRBD1|TRBV29-1|-|TRBJ2-3
CSVEDRGPHTDTQYF
TGCAGCGTTGAAGATAGGGGGCCTCACACAGATACGCAGTATTTT
>TRBD1|TRBV5-1|-|TRBJ1-2
CASSLGGQGYYGYTF
TGCGCCAGCAGCTTGGGGGGACAGGGGTACTATGGCTACACCTTC
>-|TRBV5-5|-|TRBJ2-7
CASSFGALRHSYEQYF
TGTGCCAGCAGCTTTGGGGCACTACGGCACTCCTACGAGCAGTACTTC
>-|TRBV19|-|TRBJ1-2
CASSITAGDYGYTF
TGTGCCAGTAGTATTACCGCAGGGGACTATGGCTACACCTTC
>-|TRBV10-2|once|TRBJ2-7
CASSEWAQQYF
TGCGCCAGCAGTGAGTGGGCCCAGCAGTACTTC
>TRBD1|TRBV2|-|TRBJ2-3
CASRNRGPLGGDTQYF
TGTGCCAGCAGGAACAGGGGGCCCCTGGGTGGAGATACGCAGTATTTT
>TRBD1|TRBV18|-|TRBJ2-5
CASSPTGQETQYF
TGTGCCAGCTCACCGACAGGGCAAGAGACCCAGTACTTC
>TRBD2|TRBV19|-|TRBJ2-5
CASKAGVVSGETQYF
TGTGCCAGTAAAGCGGGAGTGGTGTCCGGAGAGACCCAGTACTTC
>TRBD1|TRBV19|-|TRBJ1-1
CASSADVDSANRGNLNTEAFF
TGTGCCAGTAGTGCAGACGTGGACTCTGCGAACAGGGGAAACCTGAACACTGAAGCTTTCTTT
>TRBD2|TRBV4-3|-|TRBJ2-7
CASSQSGTSGEQYF
TGCGCCAGCAGCCAATCTGGGACTAGCGGCGAGCAGTACTTC
>-|TRBV6-5|-|TRBJ2-3
CASRGGPSTDTQYF
TGTGCCAGCCGAGGGGGTCCTAGCACAGATACGCAGTATTTT